Reported below is one T cell receptor beta chain. In germline, CDR1 is GTSNPN, CDR2 SVGIG (reference sequence). The CDR3 consists of 11 residues. The V end was cut by 1 base, the J end by 8 bases, with 6 bases between. The data are from a study of OX40 agonist ivuxolimab in advanced cancers. Assay used: immunoSEQ multiplex PCR; TCRdb lists only in-frame clones, some missing. Here the sample spans about 79,000 clones, roughly 88% being singletons. The J gene is TRBJ2-1, the V gene TRBV30, with D tentatively TRBD1 or TRBD2 (5 bases each). The receptor was derived from an adult with an advanced solid tumor such as melanoma, head and neck, liver or kidney cancer. The input for sequencing was CD4+ or CD8+ T cells sorted from blood, taken in a trial of the OX40 agonist ivuxolimab. CDR3 nucleotides: TGTGCCTGGAGTGGGGGGTATGAGCAGTTCTTC. Its protein product is CAWSGGYEQFF.